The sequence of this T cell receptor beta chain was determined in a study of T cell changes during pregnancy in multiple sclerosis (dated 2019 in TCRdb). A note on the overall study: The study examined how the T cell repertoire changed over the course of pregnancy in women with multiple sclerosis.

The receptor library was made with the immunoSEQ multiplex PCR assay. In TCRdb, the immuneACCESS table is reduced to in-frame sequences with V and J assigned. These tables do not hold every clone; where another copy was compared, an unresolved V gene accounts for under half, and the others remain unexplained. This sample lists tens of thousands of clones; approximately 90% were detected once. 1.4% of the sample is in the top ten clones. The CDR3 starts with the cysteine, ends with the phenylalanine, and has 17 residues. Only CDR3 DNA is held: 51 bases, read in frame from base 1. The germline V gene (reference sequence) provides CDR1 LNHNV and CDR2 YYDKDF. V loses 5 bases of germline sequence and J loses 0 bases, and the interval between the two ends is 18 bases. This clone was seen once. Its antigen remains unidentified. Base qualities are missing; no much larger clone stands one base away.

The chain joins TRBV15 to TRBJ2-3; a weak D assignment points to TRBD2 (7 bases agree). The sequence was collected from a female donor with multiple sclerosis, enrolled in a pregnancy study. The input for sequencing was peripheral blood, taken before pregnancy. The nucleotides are TGTGCCACCAGCCGCCGCGGGGGCCACCTGAGCACAGATACGCAGTATTTT. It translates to CATSRRGGHLSTDTQYF.